This entry describes one T cell receptor (beta chain). The V gene lost 4 bases and the J gene lost 3 bases, with 16 bases spanning the gap. Germline CDR1 LNHDA, CDR2 SQIVND (reference sequence). This CDR3 comprises 15 residues. This sample was taken from a study of PD-L1 blockade in urothelial cancer. Sequencing was performed with immunoSEQ multiplex PCR; in TCRdb, only in-frame clones are kept and a portion is missing. Altogether fewer than 55,000 clones are present, 82% being singletons, with the ten largest covering about 3.3%. The sequence was obtained from a man between 70 and 80 years old with urothelial cancer. This sequence joins TRBV19 and TRBJ2-7; maybe TRBD2 (5 bases). This material consisted of PBMCs, taken around atezolizumab (anti-PD-L1) treatment. The CDR3 sequence is CASSTQTGKGYEQYF. CDR3 sequence (DNA): TGTGCCAGTAGTACCCAGACCGGGAAGGGCTACGAGCAGTACTTC.